The 13 T cell receptor beta chains given below trace back to one sample, sequenced in a study of CD8+ T cells in alopecia areata (dated by TCRdb to the late 2010s). Libraries were built with the immunoSEQ multiplex PCR assay. For TCR sequencing, RNA was extracted from every sample and reverse transcribed into cDNA to serve as template. TCRdb mirrors the immuneACCESS table, restricted to in-frame sequences. Some clones are absent from its copies; in checked studies, under half trace to an unresolved V gene, and the reason for the others is unknown. In all, the sample holds some 110,000 clones, and around 50% of those were seen once. The ten largest clonotypes hold roughly an eighth of the sample. This sample's time point label indicates: 24 weeks on oral tofacitinib. This sample's treatment or condition label indicates: oral pan-JAK inhibitor, 5-10 mg twice daily. The sequences come from CD8+ T cells sorted from blood, collected at week 24, from a patient treated with tofacitinib. The receptors shown here come from a human donor with alopecia areata.

This chain uses TRBV2 with TRBJ2-7, with TRBD1 as a possible D gene (6 bases). Per germline, CDR1 SNHLY and CDR2 FYNNEI. V lost 3 bases and J lost 3, with 12 bases in between. The CDR3 totals 14 residues. The CDR3: CASSDPRGNYEQYF. CDR3 nucleotides: TGTGCCAGCAGTGATCCCAGGGGAAACTACGAGCAGTACTTC.

The chain joins TRBV4-1 to TRBJ2-3, with D perhaps given as TRBD1 or TRBD2 (6 bases each). The CDR3 extends over 16 amino acids. V gave up 0 bases and J gave up 0 bases, with 10 bases separating them. Looked up from germline, CDR1 is MGHRA and CDR2 is YSYEKL. The CDR3 DNA sequence: TGCGCCAGCAGCCAAGATGGAGGGGGTAGCACAGATACGCAGTATTTT. This sequence encodes CASSQDGGGSTDTQYF.

J is TRBJ2-2 and V is TRBV29-1, with D tentatively TRBD2 (6 bases). Per germline, CDR1 SQVTM and CDR2 ANQGSEA. V was shortened by 6 bases and J by 5 bases, with 10 bases between the two germline ends. The CDR3 is made up of 12 amino acids. CDR3 sequence (DNA): TGCAGCGTCGATGGGGGGACCGGGGAGCTGTTTTTT. This encodes CSVDGGTGELFF.

The chain combines TRBV6-4 with TRBJ1-6, with D maybe TRBD1 (6 bases). The CDR3 has 12 residues. CDR1 and CDR2 from the germline V gene are MRHNA and SNTAGT. Trimming stripped 2 bases from V and 12 bases from J, with 8 bases between. CDR3 bases: TGTGCCAGCAGTGACAGGGGGGGACCCCTCCACTTT. This encodes CASSDRGGPLHF.

This clone was seen a single time. CDR3 sequence reads: CASYATSGNTIYF. CDR3 coding DNA: TGTGCCTCATATGCCACCTCTGGAAACACCATATATTTT. The V and J genes are TRBV30 and TRBJ1-3, with no clear D. The ends were cut back, 7 bases at V and 0 bases at J, with 10 bases in the middle. CDR3 size: 13 residues. The germline V gene encodes CDR1 GTSNPN and CDR2 SVGIG (reference sequence).

The chain carries TRBV18 and TRBJ1-2; 7 bases agree with TRBD1. V lost 8 bases, J lost 3 bases, and 6 bases stayed unmatched. CDR1 is KGHSH, CDR2 LQKENI, per germline. The CDR3 spans 13 residues. The chain's CDR3 is CASATGDDYGYTF. DNA of the CDR3: TGTGCCAGCGCCACAGGGGATGACTATGGCTACACCTTC.

This clone was detected once. Other DNA sequences in the same sample also yield this CDR3. The rearrangement links TRBV11-2 to TRBJ2-1; no firm D call. This CDR3 region has 11 residues. The germline gives CDR1 SGHAT, CDR2 FQNNGV. Trimming took 5 bases from V and 10 from J, leaving 9 bases between them. CDR3 sequence: CASSLGPEQFF. The CDR3 nucleotides read TGTGCCAGCAGCCTCGGGCCAGAGCAGTTCTTC.

The chain couples TRBV5-6 to TRBJ1-5; no clear D. This CDR3 is built from 12 residues. V was pared by 0 bases and J by 6 bases, with 4 bases between. Germline CDR1 and CDR2: SGHDT and YYEEEE. The CDR3 sequence: CASSLGIQPQHF. CDR3 DNA sequence: TGTGCCAGCAGCTTGGGGATTCAGCCCCAGCATTTT. The variable domain in full, completed from reference TRBV5-6 and TRBJ1-5, reads DAGVTQSPTHLIKTRGQQVTLRCSPKSGHDTVSWYQQALGQGPQFIFQYYEEEERQRGNFPDRFSGHQFPNYSSELNVNALLLGDSALYLCASSLGIQPQHFGDGTRLSIL.

The chain recombines TRBV5-1 with TRBJ2-5, with D tentatively TRBD2 (6 bases). CDR3 length: 14 residues. Trimming left V 1 base short and J 1 base short, with 8 bases between. Germline V CDR1 and CDR2: SGHRS, YFSETQ. The CDR3 loop reads CASSLRGAQETQYF. CDR3 in DNA: TGCGCCAGCAGCTTGCGCGGGGCCCAAGAGACCCAGTACTTC.

This clone turned up a few times. The CDR3: CASSRTGVINEQFF. In DNA form, the CDR3 reads TGTGCCAGTAGCCGGACAGGGGTAATCAATGAGCAGTTCTTC. The chain uses TRBV19 and TRBJ2-1; 9 bases align to TRBD1. The CDR3 length is 14 residues. V was clipped by 6 bases and J by 6 bases; unmatched bases: 6. Looked up from germline, CDR1 is LNHDA and CDR2 is SQIVND (reference sequence). The whole variable domain, remainder taken from reference TRBV19 and TRBJ2-1, is DGGITQSPKYLFRKEGQNVTLSCEQNLNHDAMYWYRQDPGQGLRLIYYSQIVNDFQKGDIAEGYSVSREKKESFPLTVTSAQKNPTAFYLCASSRTGVINEQFFGPGTRLTVL.

This clone showed up just a few times. The chain recombines TRBV27 with TRBJ1-5, with unresolved D. Between the trimmed V and J ends, which lost 4 bases and 0 bases, there was a span of 7 bases. From germline, CDR1 is MNHEY and CDR2 SMNVEV (reference sequence). The CDR3 contains 14 residues. DNA of the CDR3: TGTGCCAGCAGTTCATCAATTAGCAATCAGCCCCAGCATTTT. This codes for CASSSSISNQPQHF.

The chain recombines TRBV5-1 with TRBJ2-7; D not resolved. The CDR3 is 14 residues long. Germline CDR1 is SGHRS and CDR2 is YFSETQ. V shed 0 bases and J shed 2 bases, with 9 bases lying between them. The CDR3 spells CASSLVPRPYEQYF. The CDR3 DNA is TGCGCCAGCAGCTTGGTCCCACGGCCCTACGAGCAGTACTTC.

About this clone itself: As the CDR3 is not closed by the conserved phenylalanine or tryptophan, this likely results from a read error. The limits of the CDR3 on the DNA are not certain, so only TCRdb's listed CDR3 is given. V usage is TRBV1 and J usage is TRBJ2-7. TRBV1 has pseudogene status. With termini counted, the CDR3 has 13 amino acids. This CDR3 reads CTSSQDGEYEQYL.